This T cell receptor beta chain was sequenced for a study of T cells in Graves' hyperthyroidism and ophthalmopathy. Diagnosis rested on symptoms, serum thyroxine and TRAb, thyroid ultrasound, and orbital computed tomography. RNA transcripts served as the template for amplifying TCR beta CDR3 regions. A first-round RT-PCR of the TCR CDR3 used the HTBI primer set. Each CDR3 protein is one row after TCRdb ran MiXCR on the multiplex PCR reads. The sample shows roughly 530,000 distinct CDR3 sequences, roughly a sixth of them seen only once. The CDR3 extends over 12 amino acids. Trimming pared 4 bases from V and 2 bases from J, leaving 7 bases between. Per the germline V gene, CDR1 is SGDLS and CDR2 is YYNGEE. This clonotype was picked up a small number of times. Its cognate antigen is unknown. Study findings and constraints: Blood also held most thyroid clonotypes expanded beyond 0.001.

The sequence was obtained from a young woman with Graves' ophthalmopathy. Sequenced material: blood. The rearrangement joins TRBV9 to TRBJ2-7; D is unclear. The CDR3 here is CASSSETYEQYF. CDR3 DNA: TGTGCCAGCAGCTCCGAGACCTACGAGCAGTACTTC.